Presented here are 10 T cell receptor beta chains from one specimen sequenced in a study of shared clonotypes between healthy human individuals. Generated by immunoSEQ multiplex PCR, the TCRdb table keeps only in-frame clones and is missing some. The sample holds about 2.4 million clones; over 85% are singletons and the top ten take 0.36%. The sample was naive CD4+ T cells from PBMCs. The subset: CD45RA+ positively selected. All receptors derive from a man aged 18 to 30 in good health. Some clones in this sample may be carry-over from other donors' samples.

This rearrangement joins TRBV29-1 to TRBJ2-1; 8 bases are a match to TRBD1. The junction had 7 bases not matched to a gene; V was cut back by 5 bases and J by 10 bases. The CDR3 covers 12 residues. CDR1 is SQVTM and CDR2 is ANQGSEA in the germline V gene. CDR3 sequence reads: CSVTGTGQEQFF. CDR3 in DNA: TGCAGCGTTACCGGGACAGGACAAGAGCAGTTCTTC.

A single count supports this clone. This chain links TRBV7-9 with TRBJ1-4, with D perhaps matching TRBD1 (6 bases). CDR3 length: 15 residues. Germline lookup yields CDR1 SEHNR and CDR2 FQNEAQ (reference sequence). With 4 bases removed from V and 5 bases from J, the gap between germline ends came to 14 bases. The CDR3 sequence: CASSSPTGKNEKLFF. In DNA, the CDR3 is TGTGCCAGCAGCTCCCCGACAGGAAAAAATGAAAAACTGTTTTTT. The full variable domain, its missing parts supplied by reference TRBV7-9 and TRBJ1-4, is DTGVSQNPRHKITKRGQNVTFRCDPISEHNRLYWYRQTLGQGPEFLTYFQNEAQLEKSRLLSDRFSAERPKGSFSTLEIQRTEQGDSAMYLCASSSPTGKNEKLFFGSGTQLSVL.

This clone was recorded once. The chain couples TRBV27 to TRBJ2-7; the D gene is possibly TRBD2 (6 bases). The CDR3 loop spans 15 amino acids. The V and J ends lost 6 bases and 2 bases respectively, with 17 bases between them. CDR1 and CDR2 (germline): MNHEY, SMNVEV (reference sequence). The CDR3, as DNA: TGTGCCAGCAGGCCTAAAGCGGGCTCCCCCTACGAGCAGTACTTC. Translating gives CASRPKAGSPYEQYF.

The sample holds a few counts of this clone. The V gene is TRBV4-1, the J gene TRBJ1-5, with 8 nucleotides matching TRBD1. Germline V CDR1 and CDR2: MGHRA, YSYEKL. CDR3 length: 15 residues. V was clipped by 1 base and J by 7 bases; unmatched bases: 6. CDR3 nucleotides: TGCGCCAGCAGCCAAGGGACAGGGAGCCTCCAGCCCCAGCATTTT. Its protein product is CASSQGTGSLQPQHF.

The chain recombines TRBV4-3 with TRBJ2-1; 10 bases map to TRBD2. The trim removed 2 bases at V and 7 bases at J, leaving 8 bases unmatched. CDR3 size: 16 residues. Germline CDR1 LGHNA, CDR2 YSLEER. CDR3 nucleotide sequence: TGCGCCAGCAGCCAAATCAGCGGGAGGGCCGGAAATGAGCAGTTCTTC. Translated: CASSQISGRAGNEQFF.

This clone was counted once. The rearrangement uses TRBV28 and TRBJ1-3, with TRBD1 identical over 9 bases. The CDR3 consists of 19 residues. Trimming removed 8 bases from V and 0 bases from J; junction bases left unmatched: 17. Germline V lookup: CDR1 MDHEN, CDR2 SYDVKM. CDR3 protein: CASARPVGTGYGSGNTIYF. CDR3 DNA sequence: TGTGCCAGCGCGCGACCGGTCGGGACAGGGTATGGCTCTGGAAACACCATATATTTT.

The chain couples TRBV28 to TRBJ2-1, with TRBD2 identical over 14 bases. V trimming: 3 bases; J trimming: 7 bases; junction bases outside the gene matches: 5. The CDR3 covers 16 residues. Germline assignment: CDR1 MDHEN and CDR2 SYDVKM. The CDR3 nucleotides read TGTGCCAGCAGTTTGGACAGGACTAGCGGGAGGAATGAGCAGTTCTTC. It yields the protein CASSLDRTSGRNEQFF.

The V gene is TRBV18, the J gene TRBJ2-3; D uncertain. Trimming pared 2 bases from V and 0 bases from J, leaving 6 bases between. There are 14 residues in the CDR3. CDR1 and CDR2 from the germline V gene are KGHSH and LQKENI. The CDR3, as DNA: TGTGCCAGCTCACCAGGTATTAGCACAGATACGCAGTATTTT. Translated, it gives CASSPGISTDTQYF.

The rearrangement uses TRBV4-2 and TRBJ2-1; 7 nucleotides line up with TRBD1. The CDR3 length is 14 residues. The ends lost 2 bases at V and 9 bases at J; junction bases unmatched: 7. Germline V gives CDR1 LGHNA, CDR2 YNFKEQ. CDR3 sequence: CASSQSAQGFEQFF. The CDR3 DNA is TGTGCCAGCAGCCAATCGGCACAGGGGTTTGAGCAGTTCTTC.

V is TRBV15 and J is TRBJ2-7; TRBD1 might be the D (6 bases). V was pared by 0 bases and J by 5 bases, with 17 bases between. The length of the CDR3 is 16 residues. Looked up from germline, CDR1 is LNHNV and CDR2 is YYDKDF (reference sequence). The CDR3 nucleotides read TGTGCCACCAGCAGAGATCTTTGGGGGCGAGGGGACGAGCAGTACTTC. The encoded protein is CATSRDLWGRGDEQYF.